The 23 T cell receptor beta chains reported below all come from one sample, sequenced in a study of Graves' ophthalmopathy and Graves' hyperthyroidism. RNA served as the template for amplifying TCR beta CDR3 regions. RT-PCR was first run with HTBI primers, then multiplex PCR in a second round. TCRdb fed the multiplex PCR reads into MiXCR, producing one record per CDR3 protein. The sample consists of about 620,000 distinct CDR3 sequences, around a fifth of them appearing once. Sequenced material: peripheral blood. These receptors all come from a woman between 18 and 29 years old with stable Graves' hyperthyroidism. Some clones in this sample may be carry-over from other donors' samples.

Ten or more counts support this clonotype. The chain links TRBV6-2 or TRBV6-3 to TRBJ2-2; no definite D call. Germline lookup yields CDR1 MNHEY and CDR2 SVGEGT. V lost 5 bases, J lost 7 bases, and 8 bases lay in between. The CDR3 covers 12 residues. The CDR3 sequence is CASSPLYGELFF. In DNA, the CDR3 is TGTGCCAGCAGTCCACTATACGGGGAGCTGTTTTTT.

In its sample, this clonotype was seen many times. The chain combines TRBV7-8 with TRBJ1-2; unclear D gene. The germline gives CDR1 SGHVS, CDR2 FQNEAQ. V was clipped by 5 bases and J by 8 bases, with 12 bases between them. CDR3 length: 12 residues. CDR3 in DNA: TGTGCCAGCAGCGACGGCCCTGAAGGCTACACCTTC. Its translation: CASSDGPEGYTF.

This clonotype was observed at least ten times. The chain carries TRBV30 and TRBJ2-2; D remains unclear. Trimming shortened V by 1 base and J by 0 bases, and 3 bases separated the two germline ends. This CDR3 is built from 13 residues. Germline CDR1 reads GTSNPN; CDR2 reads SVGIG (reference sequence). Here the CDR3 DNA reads TGTGCCTGGAGTGAGGCGAACACCGGGGAGCTGTTTTTT. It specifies CAWSEANTGELFF.

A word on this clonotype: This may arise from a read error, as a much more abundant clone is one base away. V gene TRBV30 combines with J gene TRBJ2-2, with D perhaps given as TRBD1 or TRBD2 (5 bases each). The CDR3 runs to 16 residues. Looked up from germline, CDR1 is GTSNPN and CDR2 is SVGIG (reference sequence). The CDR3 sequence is CAWTSGPLLQSGELLF. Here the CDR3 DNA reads TGTGCCTGGACATCGGGACCCCTATTACAGTCCGGGGAGCTGCTTTTT.

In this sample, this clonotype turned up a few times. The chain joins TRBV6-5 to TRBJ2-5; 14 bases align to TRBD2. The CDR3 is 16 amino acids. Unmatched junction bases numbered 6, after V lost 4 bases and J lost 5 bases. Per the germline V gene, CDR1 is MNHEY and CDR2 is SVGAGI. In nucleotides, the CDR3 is TGTGCCAGCAGTTCCCCGGGACTAGCGGGAGAGGAGACCCAGTACTTC. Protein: CASSSPGLAGEETQYF.

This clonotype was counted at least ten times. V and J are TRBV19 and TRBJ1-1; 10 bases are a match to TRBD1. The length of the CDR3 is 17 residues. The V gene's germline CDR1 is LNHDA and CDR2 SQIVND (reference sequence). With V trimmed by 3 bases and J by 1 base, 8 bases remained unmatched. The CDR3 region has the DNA TGTGCCAGTAGTATTCTCTTCGGGACAGGGGCGAACACTGAAGCTTTCTTT. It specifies CASSILFGTGANTEAFF. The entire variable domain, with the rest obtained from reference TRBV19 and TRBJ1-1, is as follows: DGGITQSPKYLFRKEGQNVTLSCEQNLNHDAMYWYRQDPGQGLRLIYYSQIVNDFQKGDIAEGYSVSREKKESFPLTVTSAQKNPTAFYLCASSILFGTGANTEAFFGQGTRLTVV.

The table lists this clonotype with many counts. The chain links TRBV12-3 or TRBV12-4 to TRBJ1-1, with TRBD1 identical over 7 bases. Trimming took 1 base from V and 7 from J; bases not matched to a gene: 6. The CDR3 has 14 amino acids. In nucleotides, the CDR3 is TGTGCCAGCAGTTTAGTACAGGGGATCGGTGAAGCTTTCTTT. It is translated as CASSLVQGIGEAFF.

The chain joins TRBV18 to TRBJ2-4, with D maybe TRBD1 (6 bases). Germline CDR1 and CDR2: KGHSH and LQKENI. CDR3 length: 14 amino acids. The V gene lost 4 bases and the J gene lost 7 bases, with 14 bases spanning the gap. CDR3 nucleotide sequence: TGTGCCAGCTCACGGGGGCAGGGTACCAACATTCAGTACTTC. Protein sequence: CASSRGQGTNIQYF. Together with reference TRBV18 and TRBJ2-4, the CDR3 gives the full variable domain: NAGVMQNPRHLVRRRGQEARLRCSPMKGHSHVYWYRQLPEEGLKFMVYLQKENIIDESGMPKERFSAEFPKEGPSILRIQQVVRGDSAAYFCASSRGQGTNIQYFGAGTRLSVL.

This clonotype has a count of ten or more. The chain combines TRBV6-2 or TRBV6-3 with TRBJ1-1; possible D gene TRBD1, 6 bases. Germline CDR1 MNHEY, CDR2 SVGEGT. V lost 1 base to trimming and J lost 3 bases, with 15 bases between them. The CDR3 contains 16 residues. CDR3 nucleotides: TGTGCCAGCAGTTACTTAGGGGGTATAAGAGACACTGAAGCTTTCTTT. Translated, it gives CASSYLGGIRDTEAFF.

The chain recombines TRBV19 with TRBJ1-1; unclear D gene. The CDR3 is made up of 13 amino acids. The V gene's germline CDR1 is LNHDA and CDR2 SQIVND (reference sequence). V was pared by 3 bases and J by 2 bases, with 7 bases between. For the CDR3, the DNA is TGTGCCAGTAGTATCGTAGTAAACACTGAAGCTTTCTTT. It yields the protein CASSIVVNTEAFF. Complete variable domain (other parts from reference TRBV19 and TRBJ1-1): DGGITQSPKYLFRKEGQNVTLSCEQNLNHDAMYWYRQDPGQGLRLIYYSQIVNDFQKGDIAEGYSVSREKKESFPLTVTSAQKNPTAFYLCASSIVVNTEAFFGQGTRLTVV.

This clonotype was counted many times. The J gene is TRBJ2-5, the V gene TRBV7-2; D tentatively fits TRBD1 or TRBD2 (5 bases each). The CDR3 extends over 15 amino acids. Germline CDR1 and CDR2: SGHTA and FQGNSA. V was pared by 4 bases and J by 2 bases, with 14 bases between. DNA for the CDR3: TGTGCCAGCAGCTCGCCCAGGGACGTACAAGAGACCCAGTACTTC. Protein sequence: CASSSPRDVQETQYF.

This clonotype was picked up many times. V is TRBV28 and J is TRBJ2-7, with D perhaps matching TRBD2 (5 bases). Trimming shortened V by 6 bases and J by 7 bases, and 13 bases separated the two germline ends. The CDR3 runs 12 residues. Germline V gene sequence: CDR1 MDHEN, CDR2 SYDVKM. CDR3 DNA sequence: TGTGCCAGCAGCCGCCCGGGGTGGGAGCAGTACTTC. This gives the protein CASSRPGWEQYF.

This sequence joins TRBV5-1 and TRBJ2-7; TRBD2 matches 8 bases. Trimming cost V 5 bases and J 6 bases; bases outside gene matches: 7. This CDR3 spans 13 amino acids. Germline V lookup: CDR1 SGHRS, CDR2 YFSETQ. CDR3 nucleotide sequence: TGCGCCAGCAGATTACGGACTAGCCGCGAGCAGTACTTC. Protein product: CASRLRTSREQYF.

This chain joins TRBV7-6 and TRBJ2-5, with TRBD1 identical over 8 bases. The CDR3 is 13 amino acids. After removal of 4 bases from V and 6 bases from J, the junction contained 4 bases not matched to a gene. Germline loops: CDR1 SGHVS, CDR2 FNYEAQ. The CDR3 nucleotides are TGTGCCAGCAGCTCGACAGGGGTTCAGACCCAGTACTTC. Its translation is CASSSTGVQTQYF.

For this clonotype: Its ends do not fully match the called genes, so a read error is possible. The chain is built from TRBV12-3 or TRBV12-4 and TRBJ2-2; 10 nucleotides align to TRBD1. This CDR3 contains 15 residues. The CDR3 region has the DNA TGTGCCAGCTCCCGGACAGGGGGGAACGCCGGGGATCTGTTTTTT. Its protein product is CASSRTGGNAGDLFF.

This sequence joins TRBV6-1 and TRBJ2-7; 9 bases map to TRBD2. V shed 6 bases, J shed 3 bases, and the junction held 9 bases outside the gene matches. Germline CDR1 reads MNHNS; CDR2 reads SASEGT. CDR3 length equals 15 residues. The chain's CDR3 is CASSPSASGDYEQYF. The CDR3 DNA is TGTGCCAGCAGCCCCTCGGCTAGCGGGGACTACGAGCAGTACTTC.

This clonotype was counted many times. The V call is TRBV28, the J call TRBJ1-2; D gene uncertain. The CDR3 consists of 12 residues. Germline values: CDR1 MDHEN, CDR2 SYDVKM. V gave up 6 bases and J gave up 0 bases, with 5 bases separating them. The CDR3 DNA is TGTGCCAGCAGACTCGCTAACTATGGCTACACCTTC. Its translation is CASRLANYGYTF.

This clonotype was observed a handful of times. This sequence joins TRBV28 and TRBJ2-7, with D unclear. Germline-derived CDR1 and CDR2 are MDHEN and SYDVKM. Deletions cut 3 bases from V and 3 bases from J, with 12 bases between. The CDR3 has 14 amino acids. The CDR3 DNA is TGTGCCAGCAGTTTCCCCTTAAATAGCTACGAGCAGTACTTC. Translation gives CASSFPLNSYEQYF.

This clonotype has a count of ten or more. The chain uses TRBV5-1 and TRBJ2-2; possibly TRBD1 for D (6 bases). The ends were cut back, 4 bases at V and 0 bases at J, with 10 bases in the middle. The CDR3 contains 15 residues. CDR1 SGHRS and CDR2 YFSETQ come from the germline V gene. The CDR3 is CASSQDRANTGELFF. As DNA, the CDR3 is TGCGCCAGCAGCCAGGACAGAGCGAACACCGGGGAGCTGTTTTTT.

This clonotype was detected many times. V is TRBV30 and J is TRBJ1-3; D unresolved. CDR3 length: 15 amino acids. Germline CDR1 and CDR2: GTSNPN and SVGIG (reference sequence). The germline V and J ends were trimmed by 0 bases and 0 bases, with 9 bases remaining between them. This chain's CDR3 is CAWSVDGYSGNTIYF. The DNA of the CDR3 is TGTGCCTGGAGTGTAGACGGATACTCTGGAAACACCATATATTTT.

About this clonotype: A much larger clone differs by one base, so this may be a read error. The CDR3 DNA sequence: TGTGCCAGCAGTTCTCCTCCGGGGAGGAAAGATACCCAGTACTTC. Translated, it gives CASSSPPGRKDTQYF. The rearrangement links TRBV28 to TRBJ2-5, with D possibly matching TRBD2 (6 bases). This CDR3 is built from 15 residues. Germline CDR1 is MDHEN and CDR2 is SYDVKM.

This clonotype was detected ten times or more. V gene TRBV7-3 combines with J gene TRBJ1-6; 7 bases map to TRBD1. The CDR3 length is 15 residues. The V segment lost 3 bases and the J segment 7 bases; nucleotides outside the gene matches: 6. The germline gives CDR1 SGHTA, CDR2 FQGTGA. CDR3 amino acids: CASSFDGTANSPLHF. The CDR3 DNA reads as TGTGCCAGCAGCTTTGATGGGACAGCAAATTCACCCCTCCACTTT.

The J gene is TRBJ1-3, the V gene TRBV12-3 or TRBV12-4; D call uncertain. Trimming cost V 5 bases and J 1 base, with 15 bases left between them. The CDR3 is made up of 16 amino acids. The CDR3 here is CASSPAPPASGNTIYF. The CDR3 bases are TGTGCCAGCAGTCCCGCCCCGCCTGCTTCTGGAAACACCATATATTTT.